This T cell receptor beta chain originates from a study of Ad26.COV2.S vaccination and SARS-CoV-2 variants. About the study: Ad26.COV2.S, an intramuscular injection, was given once or twice 56 days apart. Study-wide findings and caveats: Vaccine and placebo groups showed comparable non-spike TCR breadth.

Clones were read by immunoSEQ multiplex PCR, and TCRdb kept only the in-frame ones, dropping some. The sample includes hundreds of thousands of clones, around 89% of them seen just once. As for this clone: The antigen is undetermined.

Stated treatment: around 19 received Ad26.COV2.S at low or high dose, single or two shots; 5 received placebo; per-sample allocation not given. It was on day 63 after the first vaccine or placebo injection that samples were taken. The individual, an adult aged 18-55 years, was a donor in Boston. The sample here was peripheral blood, taken in a trial of Ad26.COV2.S vaccine versus placebo. The clonotype was recovered from a person aged 18 to 59 who received the Ad26.COV2.S COVID-19 vaccine or a placebo.

The CDR3: CAISVLRGQGSSTEAFF. CDR3 sequence (DNA): TGTGCCATCAGTGTCCTCCGAGGACAGGGAAGTTCCACTGAAGCTTTCTTT. The chain combines TRBV10-3 with TRBJ1-1; 8 bases fit TRBD1. Germline trimming cut 4 bases from V and 4 bases from J; bases unmatched to any gene: 14. The CDR3 is 17 amino acids. Germline V gene sequence: CDR1 ENHRY, CDR2 SYGVKD.